This TCR beta chain was recorded in a study of blood T cell repertoires in COVID-19. Sequenced by immunoSEQ multiplex PCR; TCRdb stores in-frame clones only, minus some. Of around 40,000 clones listed, 92% were seen once; the top ten hold 12%. V trimming: 6 bases; J trimming: 8 bases; junction bases outside the gene matches: 5. The CDR3 has 13 amino acids. Germline CDR1 and CDR2: LGHNT and FRNRAP. Material: peripheral blood. J is TRBJ2-4 and V is TRBV12-5; 9 bases align to TRBD1. The origin of this receptor is a human donor in a cohort sampled during active COVID-19. CDR3 nucleotides: TGTGCTAGTGGGGCGGGACAGGGTGACATTCAGTACTTC. It translates to CASGAGQGDIQYF.